This passage covers 3 T cell receptor beta chains from one sample sequenced in a study of cytomegalovirus exposure and HLA in healthy donors. The primer mix had 60 Vbeta and 13 Jbeta primers. Profiled with immunoSEQ multiplex PCR; TCRdb holds only in-frame clones, not every one. Of about 200,000 clones in the sample, 79% were seen once. Sequenced material: PBMCs. All receptors derive from a woman aged 45 to 65 in good health and CMV-seronegative.

The gene calls are TRBV7-3 and TRBJ1-2; D uncertain. V was pared by 0 bases and J by 2 bases, with 7 bases between. This CDR3 is 14 amino acids long. CDR1 and CDR2 from the germline V gene are SGHTA and FQGTGA. Here the CDR3 DNA reads TGTGCCAGCAGCTTAACGGGCGGGAACTATGGCTACACCTTC. It translates to CASSLTGGNYGYTF.

The rearrangement joins TRBV29-1 to TRBJ1-2; a possible D gene is TRBD1 (6 bases). The germline gives CDR1 SQVTM, CDR2 ANQGSEA. Trimming stripped 7 bases from V and 5 bases from J, with 23 bases between. The CDR3 has 15 amino acids. The CDR3 loop reads CSAVISPTGYYGYTF. CDR3 DNA sequence: TGCAGCGCTGTTATCAGTCCAACAGGGTATTATGGCTACACCTTC.

The chain couples TRBV27 to TRBJ2-1, with 8 nucleotides matching TRBD2. The CDR3 runs 15 residues. CDR1 is MNHEY and CDR2 is SMNVEV in the germline V gene (reference sequence). The ends lost 5 bases at V and 7 bases at J; junction bases unmatched: 10. The DNA for the CDR3 is TGTGCCAGCAGTCCCTTAGCGGGAATCGGGAATGAGCAGTTCTTC. Amino acids: CASSPLAGIGNEQFF.